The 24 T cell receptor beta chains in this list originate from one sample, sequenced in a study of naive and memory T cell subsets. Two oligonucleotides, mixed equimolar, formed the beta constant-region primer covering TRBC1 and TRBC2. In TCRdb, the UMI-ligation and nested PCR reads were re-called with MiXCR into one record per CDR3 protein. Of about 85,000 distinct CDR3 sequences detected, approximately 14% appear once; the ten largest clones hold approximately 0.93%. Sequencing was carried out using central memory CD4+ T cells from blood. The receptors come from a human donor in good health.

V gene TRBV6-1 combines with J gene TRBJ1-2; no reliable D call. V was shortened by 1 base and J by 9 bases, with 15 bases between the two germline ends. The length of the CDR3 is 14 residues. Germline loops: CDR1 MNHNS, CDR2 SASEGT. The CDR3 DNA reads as TGTGCCAGCAGTGAAGACCTGTGGGCGCCCAGCTACACCTTC. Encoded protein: CASSEDLWAPSYTF.

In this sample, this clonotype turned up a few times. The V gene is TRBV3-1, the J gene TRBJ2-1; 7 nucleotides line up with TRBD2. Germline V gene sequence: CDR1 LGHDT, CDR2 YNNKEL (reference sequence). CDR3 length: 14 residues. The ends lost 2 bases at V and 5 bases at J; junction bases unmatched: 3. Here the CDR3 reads CASSQLLADNEQFF. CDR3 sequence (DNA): TGTGCCAGCAGCCAATTGCTAGCGGACAATGAGCAGTTCTTC.

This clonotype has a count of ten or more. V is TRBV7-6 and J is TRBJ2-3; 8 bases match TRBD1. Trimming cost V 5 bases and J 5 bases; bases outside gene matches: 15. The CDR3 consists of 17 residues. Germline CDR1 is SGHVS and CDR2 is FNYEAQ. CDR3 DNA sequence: TGTGCCAGCAGCCGAGACACATCCGGGACAGGACTAGATACGCAGTATTTT. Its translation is CASSRDTSGTGLDTQYF.

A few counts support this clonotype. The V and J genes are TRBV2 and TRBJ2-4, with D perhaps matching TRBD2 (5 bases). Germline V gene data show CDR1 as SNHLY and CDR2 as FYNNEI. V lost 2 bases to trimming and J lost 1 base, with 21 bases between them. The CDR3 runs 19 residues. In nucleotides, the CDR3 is TGTGCCAGCAGTGAATTTCACAGTAACTCACGCGGGGCCAAAAACATTCAGTACTTC. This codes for CASSEFHSNSRGAKNIQYF.

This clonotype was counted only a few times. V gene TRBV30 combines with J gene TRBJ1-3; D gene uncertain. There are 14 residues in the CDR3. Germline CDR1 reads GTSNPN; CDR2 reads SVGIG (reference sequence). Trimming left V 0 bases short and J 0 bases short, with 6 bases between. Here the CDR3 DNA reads TGTGCCTGGAGTGTACCCCTCTCTGGAAACACCATATATTTT. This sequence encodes CAWSVPLSGNTIYF.

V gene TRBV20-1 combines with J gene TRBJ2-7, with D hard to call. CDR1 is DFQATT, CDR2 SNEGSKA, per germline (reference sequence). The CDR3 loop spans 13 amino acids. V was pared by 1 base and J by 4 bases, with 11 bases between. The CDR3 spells CSARATTEYEQYF. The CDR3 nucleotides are TGCAGTGCTAGAGCCACAACAGAATACGAGCAGTACTTC.

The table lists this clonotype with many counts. The DNA for the CDR3 is TGTGCCAGCAGTTACTACAGGGGAGAGACCCAGTACTTC. This gives the protein CASSYYRGETQYF. The chain couples TRBV6-5 to TRBJ2-5, with TRBD1 matching over 7 bases. The CDR3 has 13 residues. The junction had 0 bases not matched to a gene; V was cut back by 1 base and J by 4 bases. Germline CDR1 reads MNHEY; CDR2 reads SVGAGI.

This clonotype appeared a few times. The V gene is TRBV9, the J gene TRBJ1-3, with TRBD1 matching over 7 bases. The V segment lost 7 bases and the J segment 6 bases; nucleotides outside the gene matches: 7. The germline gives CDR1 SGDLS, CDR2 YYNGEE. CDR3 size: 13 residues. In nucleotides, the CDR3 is TGTGCCAGCTCGCAGGGGGGTAAAAACACCATATATTTT. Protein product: CASSQGGKNTIYF.

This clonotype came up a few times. CDR3 in DNA: TGTGCCAGCAGTTTGGGGATAACGCGCTCTGGGGCCAACGTCCTGACTTTC. Amino acid sequence: CASSLGITRSGANVLTF. The V and J genes are TRBV12-3 or TRBV12-4 and TRBJ2-6, with D hard to call. Trimming stripped 3 bases from V and 0 bases from J, with 12 bases between. There are 17 residues in the CDR3.

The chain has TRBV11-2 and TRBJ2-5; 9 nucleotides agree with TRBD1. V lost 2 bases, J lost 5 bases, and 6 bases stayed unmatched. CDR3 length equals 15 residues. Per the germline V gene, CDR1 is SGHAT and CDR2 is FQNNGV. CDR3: CASSLYRGRGETQYF. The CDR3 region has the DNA TGTGCCAGCAGCTTATACAGGGGGCGCGGGGAGACCCAGTACTTC. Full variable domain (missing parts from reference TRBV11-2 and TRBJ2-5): EAGVAQSPRYKIIEKRQSVAFWCNPISGHATLYWYQQILGQGPKLLIQFQNNGVVDDSQLPKDRFSAERLKGVDSTLKIQPAKLEDSAVYLCASSLYRGRGETQYFGPGTRLLVL.

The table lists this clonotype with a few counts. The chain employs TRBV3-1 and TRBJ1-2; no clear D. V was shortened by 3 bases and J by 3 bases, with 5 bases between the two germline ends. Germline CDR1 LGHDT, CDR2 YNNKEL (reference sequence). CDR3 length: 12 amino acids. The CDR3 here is CASSQADYGYTF. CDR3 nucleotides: TGTGCCAGCAGCCAGGCAGACTATGGCTACACCTTC.

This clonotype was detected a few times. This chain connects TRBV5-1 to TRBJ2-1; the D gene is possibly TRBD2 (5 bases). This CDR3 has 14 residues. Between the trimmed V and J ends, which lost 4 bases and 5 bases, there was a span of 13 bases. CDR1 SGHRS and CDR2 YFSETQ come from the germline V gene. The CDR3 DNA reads TGCGCCAGCAGCGTCCGGGGAGAAGACAATGAGCAGTTCTTC. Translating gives CASSVRGEDNEQFF.

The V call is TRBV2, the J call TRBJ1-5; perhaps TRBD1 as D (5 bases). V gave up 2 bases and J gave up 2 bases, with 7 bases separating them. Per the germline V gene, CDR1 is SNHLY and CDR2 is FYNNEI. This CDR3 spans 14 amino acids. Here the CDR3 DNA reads TGTGCCAGCAGTGAACAGGGTGGCAATCAGCCCCAGCATTTT. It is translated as CASSEQGGNQPQHF.

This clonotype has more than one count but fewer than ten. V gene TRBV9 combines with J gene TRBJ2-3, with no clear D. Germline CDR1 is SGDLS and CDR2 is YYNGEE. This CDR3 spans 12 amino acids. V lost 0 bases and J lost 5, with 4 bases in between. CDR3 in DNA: TGTGCCAGCAGCGTAGGACAAGATACGCAGTATTTT. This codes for CASSVGQDTQYF.

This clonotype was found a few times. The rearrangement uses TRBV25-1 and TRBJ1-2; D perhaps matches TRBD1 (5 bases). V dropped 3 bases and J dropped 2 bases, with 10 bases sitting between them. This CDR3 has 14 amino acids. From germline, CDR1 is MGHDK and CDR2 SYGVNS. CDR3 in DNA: TGTGCCAGCAGTGAGGCAGGGCCGAACTATGGCTACACCTTC. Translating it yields CASSEAGPNYGYTF.

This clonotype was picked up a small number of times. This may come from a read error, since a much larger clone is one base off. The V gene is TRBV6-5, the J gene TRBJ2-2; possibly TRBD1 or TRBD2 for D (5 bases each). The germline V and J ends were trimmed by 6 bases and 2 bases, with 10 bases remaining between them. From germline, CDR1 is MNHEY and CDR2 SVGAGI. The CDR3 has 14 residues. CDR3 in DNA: TGTGCCAGCAGCCTTGGGGGTAACACCGGGGAGCTGTTTTTT. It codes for CASSLGGNTGELFF.

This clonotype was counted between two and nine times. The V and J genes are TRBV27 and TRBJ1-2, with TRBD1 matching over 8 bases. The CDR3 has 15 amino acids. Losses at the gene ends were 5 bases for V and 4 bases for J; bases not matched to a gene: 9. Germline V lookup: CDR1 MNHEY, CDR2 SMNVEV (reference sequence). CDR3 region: CASSPGQGAGYGYTF. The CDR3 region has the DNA TGTGCCAGCAGTCCCGGACAGGGCGCGGGCTATGGCTACACCTTC.

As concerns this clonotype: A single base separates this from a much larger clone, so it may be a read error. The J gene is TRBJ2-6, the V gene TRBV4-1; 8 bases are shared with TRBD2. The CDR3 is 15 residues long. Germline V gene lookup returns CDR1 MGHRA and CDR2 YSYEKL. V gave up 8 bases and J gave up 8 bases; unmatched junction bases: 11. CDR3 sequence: CASATGTGGTNVLTF. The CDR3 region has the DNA TGCGCCAGCGCCACTGGGACGGGAGGGACCAACGTCCTGACTTTC.

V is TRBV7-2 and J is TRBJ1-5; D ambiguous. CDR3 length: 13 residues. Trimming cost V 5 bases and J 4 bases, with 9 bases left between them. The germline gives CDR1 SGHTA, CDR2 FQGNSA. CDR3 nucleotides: TGTGCCAGCAGCCAAAACGGGAATCAGCCCCAGCATTTT. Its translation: CASSQNGNQPQHF.

The CDR3 here is CSASRVLGANYGYTF. The CDR3 region has the DNA TGCAGTGCTAGCCGGGTATTGGGGGCTAACTATGGCTACACCTTC. The J gene is TRBJ1-2, the V gene TRBV20-1; a weak D match, TRBD1 (5 bases). CDR1 is DFQATT and CDR2 is SNEGSKA in the germline V gene (reference sequence). V lost 3 bases and J lost 0, with 14 bases in between. The CDR3 runs 15 residues.

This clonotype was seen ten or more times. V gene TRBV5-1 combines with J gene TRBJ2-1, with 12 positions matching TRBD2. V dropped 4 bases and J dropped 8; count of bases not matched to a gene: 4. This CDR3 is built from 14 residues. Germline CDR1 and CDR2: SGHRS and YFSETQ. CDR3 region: CASSRTSGEDEQFF. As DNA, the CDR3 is TGCGCCAGCAGCCGGACTAGCGGGGAAGATGAGCAGTTCTTC.

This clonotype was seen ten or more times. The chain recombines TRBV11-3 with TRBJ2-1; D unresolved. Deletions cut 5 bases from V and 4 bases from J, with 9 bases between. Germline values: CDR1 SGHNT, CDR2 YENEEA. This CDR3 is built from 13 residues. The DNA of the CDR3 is TGTGCCAGCAGCCAAGTAAAGTACAATGAGCAGTTCTTC. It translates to CASSQVKYNEQFF.

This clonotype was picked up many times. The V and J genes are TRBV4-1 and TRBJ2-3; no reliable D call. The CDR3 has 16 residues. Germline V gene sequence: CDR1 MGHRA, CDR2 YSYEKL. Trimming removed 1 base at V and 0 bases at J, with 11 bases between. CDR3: CASSQAPGTSTDTQYF. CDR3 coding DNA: TGCGCCAGCAGCCAAGCTCCCGGAACTAGCACAGATACGCAGTATTTT.

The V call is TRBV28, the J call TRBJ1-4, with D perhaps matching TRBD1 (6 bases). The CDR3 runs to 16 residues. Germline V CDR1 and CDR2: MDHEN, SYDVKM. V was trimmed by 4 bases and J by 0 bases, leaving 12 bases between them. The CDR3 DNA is TGTGCCAGCAGTTCGCAGGGGTCTGCAACTAATGAAAAACTGTTTTTT. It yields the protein CASSSQGSATNEKLFF.